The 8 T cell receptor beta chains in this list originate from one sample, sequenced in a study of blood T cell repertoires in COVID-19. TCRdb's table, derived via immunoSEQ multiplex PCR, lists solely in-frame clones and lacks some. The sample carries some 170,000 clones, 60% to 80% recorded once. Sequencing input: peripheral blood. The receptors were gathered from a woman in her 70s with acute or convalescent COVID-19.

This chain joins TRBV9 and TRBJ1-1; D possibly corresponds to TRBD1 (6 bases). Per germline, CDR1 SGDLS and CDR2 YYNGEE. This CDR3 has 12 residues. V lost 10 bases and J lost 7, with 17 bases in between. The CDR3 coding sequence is TGTGCCCGCGGGGGCGGGGGGGTTGAAGCTTTCTTT. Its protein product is CARGGGGVEAFF.

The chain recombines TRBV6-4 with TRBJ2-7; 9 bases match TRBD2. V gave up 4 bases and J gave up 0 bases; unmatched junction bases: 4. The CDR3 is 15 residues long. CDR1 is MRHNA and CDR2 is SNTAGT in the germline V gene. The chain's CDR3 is CASSVVAGVSYEQYF. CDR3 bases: TGTGCCAGCAGTGTTGTAGCGGGGGTCTCCTACGAGCAGTACTTC.

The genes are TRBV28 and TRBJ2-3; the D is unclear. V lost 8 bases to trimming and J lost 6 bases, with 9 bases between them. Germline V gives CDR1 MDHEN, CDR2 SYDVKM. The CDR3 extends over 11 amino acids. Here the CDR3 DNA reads TGTGCCAGCGACGACTTTGATACGCAGTATTTT. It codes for CASDDFDTQYF. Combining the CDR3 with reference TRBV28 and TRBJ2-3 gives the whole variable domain DVKVTQSSRYLVKRTGEKVFLECVQDMDHENMFWYRQDPGLGLRLIYFSYDVKMKEKGDIPEGYSVSREKKERFSLILESASTNQTSMYLCASDDFDTQYFGPGTRLTVL.

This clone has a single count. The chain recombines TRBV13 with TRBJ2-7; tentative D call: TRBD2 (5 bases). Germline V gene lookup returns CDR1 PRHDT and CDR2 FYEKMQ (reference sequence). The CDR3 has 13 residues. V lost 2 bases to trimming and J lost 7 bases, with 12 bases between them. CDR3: CASSLQSPGEQYF. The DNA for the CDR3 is TGTGCCAGCAGCTTACAGTCCCCGGGGGAGCAGTACTTC.

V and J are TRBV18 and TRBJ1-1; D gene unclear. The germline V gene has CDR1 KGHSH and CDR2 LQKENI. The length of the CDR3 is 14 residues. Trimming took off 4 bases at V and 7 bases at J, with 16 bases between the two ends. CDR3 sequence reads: CASSQTRDTNEAFF. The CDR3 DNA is TGTGCCAGCTCACAAACCCGAGACACCAATGAAGCTTTCTTT.

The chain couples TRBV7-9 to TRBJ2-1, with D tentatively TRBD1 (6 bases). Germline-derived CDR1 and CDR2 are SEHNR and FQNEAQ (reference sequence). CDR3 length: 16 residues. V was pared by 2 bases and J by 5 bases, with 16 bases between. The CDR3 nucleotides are TGTGCCAGCAGCTTATCGGCAGGGGAAAGGGACAATGAGCAGTTCTTC. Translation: CASSLSAGERDNEQFF.

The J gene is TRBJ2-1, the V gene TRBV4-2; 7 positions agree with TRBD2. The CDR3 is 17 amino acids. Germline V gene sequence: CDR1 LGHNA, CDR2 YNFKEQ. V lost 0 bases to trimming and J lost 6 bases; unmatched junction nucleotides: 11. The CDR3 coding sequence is TGTGCCAGCAGCCAAGAAGAATTCGGCGGGAGTCGCAATGAGCAGTTCTTC. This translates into CASSQEEFGGSRNEQFF.

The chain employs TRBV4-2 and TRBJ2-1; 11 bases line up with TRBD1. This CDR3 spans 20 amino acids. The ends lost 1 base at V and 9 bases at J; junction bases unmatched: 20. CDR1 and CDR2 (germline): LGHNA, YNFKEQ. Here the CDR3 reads CASSQVASDWGTGGRSEQFF. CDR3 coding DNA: TGTGCCAGCAGCCAAGTGGCGAGCGATTGGGGGACAGGGGGAAGAAGTGAGCAGTTCTTC.